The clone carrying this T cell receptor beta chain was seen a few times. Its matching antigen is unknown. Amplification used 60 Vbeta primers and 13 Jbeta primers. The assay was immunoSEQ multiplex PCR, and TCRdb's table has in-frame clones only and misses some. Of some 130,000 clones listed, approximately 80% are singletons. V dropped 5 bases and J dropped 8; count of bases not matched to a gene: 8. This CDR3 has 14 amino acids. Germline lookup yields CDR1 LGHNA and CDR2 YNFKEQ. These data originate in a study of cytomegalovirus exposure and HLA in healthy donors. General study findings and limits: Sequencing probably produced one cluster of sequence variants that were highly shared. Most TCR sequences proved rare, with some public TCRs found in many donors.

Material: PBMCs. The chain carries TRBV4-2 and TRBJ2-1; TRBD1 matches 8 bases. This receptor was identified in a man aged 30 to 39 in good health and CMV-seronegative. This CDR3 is CASSSRTGRHEQFF. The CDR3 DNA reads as TGTGCCAGCAGCTCCCGGACAGGGAGGCATGAGCAGTTCTTC.